This T cell receptor (beta chain) is from a study of T cells in localized non-small cell lung cancer. Only in-frame clones appear in the TCRdb table, and some are missing; sequencing was by immunoSEQ multiplex PCR. The sample contains about 130,000 clones, about 90% of which appear only once. Findings of the study overall: For the top 100 tumor clones, a median about 57 also appeared in adjacent lung.

Details on this clone: The target antigen is unknown.

The germline V and J ends were trimmed by 6 bases and 4 bases, with 16 bases remaining between them. The CDR3 extends over 15 amino acids. CDR1 SNHLY and CDR2 FYNNEI come from the germline V gene. V is TRBV2 and J is TRBJ1-5; D is undetermined. The sequence was collected from a female donor over 55 with stage I lung adenocarcinoma. This specimen was peripheral blood, taken before any cancer treatment. CDR3 bases: TGTGCCAGCAGCCCCCCCAGAGGGTGGAATCAGCCCCAGCATTTT. It yields the protein CASSPPRGWNQPQHF.